This is a list of T cell receptor beta chains from one sample in a study of T-cell reconstitution after alpha-beta-depleted transplantation in children. Each CDR3 protein gets one entry after TCRdb re-called the PCR reads with MiXCR. The repertoire holds fewer than 250,000 distinct CDR3 sequences, with about 15% as singletons. The sample here was PBMCs, mostly from graft donor cells, taken 360 days after TCRalphabeta/CD19-depleted stem cell transplant. These receptor sequences come from a male patient between 2 and 15 years old who had a stem cell transplant for acute lymphoblastic leukemia, so the T cells may come from the graft donor. The CDR3 runs from the conserved cysteine through the conserved F or W. A D gene is named only where the DNA matches it firmly. Expanded clones are given a class, and other clones once, few, many or no size at all.

D: NA; V: TRBV5-1; J: TRBJ1-2; size: many; CDR3: CASSANRDGYGYTF; DNA: TGCGCCAGCAGCGCAAACCGGGACGGCTATGGCTACACCTTC
D: TRBD2; V: TRBV11-2; J: TRBJ2-5; size: NA; CDR3: CASSLGSLSGGVSETQYF; DNA: TGTGCCAGCAGCTTAGGCAGTCTTAGCGGGGGGGTATCAGAGACCCAGTACTTC
D: NA; V: TRBV12-3/TRBV12-4; J: TRBJ1-1; size: many; CDR3: CASSLTARGLNTEAFF; DNA: TGTGCCAGCAGTCTGACAGCACGGGGATTGAACACTGAAGCTTTCTTT
D: NA; V: TRBV5-1; J: TRBJ2-3; size: few; CDR3: CASSLDDTDTQYF; DNA: TGCGCCAGCAGCTTGGATGACACAGATACGCAGTATTTT
D: NA; V: TRBV2; J: TRBJ2-7; size: few; CDR3: CASSDNSSYEQYF; DNA: TGTGCCAGCAGTGATAACAGCTCCTACGAGCAGTACTTC
D: NA; V: TRBV10-3; J: TRBJ2-2; size: many; CDR3: CAISEQNTGELFF; DNA: TGTGCCATCAGTGAGCAAAACACCGGGGAGCTGTTTTTT
D: NA; V: TRBV5-1; J: TRBJ2-3; size: NA; CDR3: CASSLTNRVGADTQYF; DNA: TGCGCCAGCAGCTTGACCAACAGGGTGGGGGCAGATACGCAGTATTTT
D: NA; V: TRBV20-1; J: TRBJ2-7; size: NA; CDR3: CSARKGSEQYF; DNA: TGCAGTGCTCGAAAAGGATCCGAGCAGTACTTC
D: TRBD1; V: TRBV12-3/TRBV12-4; J: TRBJ1-4; size: NA; CDR3: CASSLRQGAGEKLFF; DNA: TGTGCCAGCAGTCTCCGACAGGGGGCAGGGGAAAAACTGTTTTTT
D: NA; V: TRBV5-5; J: TRBJ2-6; size: NA; CDR3: CASSLDEGSGANVLTF; DNA: TGTGCCAGCAGCTTGGATGAAGGCTCTGGGGCCAACGTCCTGACTTTC
D: TRBD1; V: TRBV6-2/TRBV6-3; J: TRBJ1-4; size: NA; CDR3: CASSYLDLGTAYF; DNA: TGTGCCAGCAGTTACTTGGATCTTGGGACAGCCTATTTT
D: NA; V: TRBV11-2; J: TRBJ2-7; size: NA; CDR3: CASNLVGWGAAYEQYF; DNA: TGTGCCAGCAACTTAGTGGGGTGGGGGGCCGCCTACGAGCAGTACTTC
D: TRBD2; V: TRBV7-9; J: TRBJ2-5; size: few; CDR3: CASSPGAGVQETQYF; DNA: TGTGCCAGCAGCCCCGGGGCGGGGGTGCAAGAGACCCAGTACTTC
D: NA; V: TRBV5-1; J: TRBJ2-1; size: many; CDR3: CASSLDREGEFF; DNA: TGCGCCAGCAGCTTGGACAGGGAGGGGGAGTTCTTC
D: TRBD1; V: TRBV29-1; J: TRBJ2-7; size: few; CDR3: CSVEGARDRGKVEQYF; DNA: TGCAGCGTTGAAGGAGCGCGGGACAGGGGAAAGGTCGAGCAGTACTTC
D: NA; V: TRBV6-1; J: TRBJ1-3; size: NA; CDR3: CASAADSGNTIYF; DNA: TGTGCCAGCGCGGCCGACTCTGGAAACACCATATATTTT
D: NA; V: TRBV5-4; J: TRBJ2-7; size: few; CDR3: CASSRKDKGAYEQYF; DNA: TGTGCCAGCAGCAGAAAGGACAAGGGGGCCTACGAGCAGTACTTC
D: NA; V: TRBV9; J: TRBJ1-1; size: many; CDR3: CASSVLAQTNTEAFF; DNA: TGTGCCAGCAGCGTCTTGGCACAGACGAACACTGAAGCTTTCTTT
D: NA; V: TRBV29-1; J: TRBJ2-3; size: NA; CDR3: CSVAGGNADTQYF; DNA: TGCAGCGTTGCCGGGGGTAACGCAGATACGCAGTATTTT
D: NA; V: TRBV7-2; J: TRBJ2-3; size: few; CDR3: CASSLTYDTQYF; DNA: TGTGCCAGCAGCTTGACCTATGATACGCAGTATTTT
D: NA; V: TRBV7-9; J: TRBJ1-1; size: NA; CDR3: CASTPFIDRSSTEAFF; DNA: TGTGCCAGCACCCCCTTTATTGACCGATCGAGCACTGAAGCTTTCTTT
D: NA; V: TRBV10-2; J: TRBJ2-7; size: few; CDR3: CASSEVPGPSLSYEQYF; DNA: TGCGCCAGCAGTGAGGTCCCGGGGCCCTCACTGTCCTACGAGCAGTACTTC
D: TRBD2; V: TRBV29-1; J: TRBJ2-7; size: few; CDR3: CSVEVGTRSYEQYF; DNA: TGCAGCGTTGAAGTTGGGACTAGGTCCTACGAGCAGTACTTC
D: NA; V: TRBV7-2; J: TRBJ2-1; size: many; CDR3: CASSLADSVLSYNEQFF; DNA: TGTGCCAGCAGCTTAGCTGATAGCGTCCTCTCCTACAATGAGCAGTTCTTC
D: NA; V: TRBV7-2; J: TRBJ1-2; size: few; CDR3: CASSRLGGSNYGYTF; DNA: TGTGCCAGCAGCCGTCTTGGAGGATCTAACTATGGCTACACCTTC
D: NA; V: TRBV5-5; J: TRBJ2-3; size: few; CDR3: CASSLASAGGGTDTQYF; DNA: TGTGCCAGCAGCTTGGCCTCGGCCGGGGGAGGCACAGATACGCAGTATTTT
D: TRBD2; V: TRBV4-3; J: TRBJ2-1; size: NA; CDR3: CASSQDAGGAYNEQFF; DNA: TGCGCCAGCAGCCAAGATGCGGGGGGAGCTTACAATGAGCAGTTCTTC
D: TRBD2; V: TRBV27; J: TRBJ2-3; size: many; CDR3: CASSLSAGGGTDTQYF; DNA: TGTGCCAGCAGTTTATCAGCGGGAGGGGGCACAGATACGCAGTATTTT
D: TRBD1; V: TRBV6-2/TRBV6-3; J: TRBJ2-1; size: NA; CDR3: CASSTGRTGEVNEQFF; DNA: TGTGCCAGCAGTACCGGTAGGACAGGGGAGGTAAATGAGCAGTTCTTC
D: TRBD1; V: TRBV24-1; J: TRBJ2-1; size: NA; CDR3: CATSEPGQAGEQFF; DNA: TGTGCCACCAGTGAACCGGGACAGGCCGGTGAGCAGTTCTTC